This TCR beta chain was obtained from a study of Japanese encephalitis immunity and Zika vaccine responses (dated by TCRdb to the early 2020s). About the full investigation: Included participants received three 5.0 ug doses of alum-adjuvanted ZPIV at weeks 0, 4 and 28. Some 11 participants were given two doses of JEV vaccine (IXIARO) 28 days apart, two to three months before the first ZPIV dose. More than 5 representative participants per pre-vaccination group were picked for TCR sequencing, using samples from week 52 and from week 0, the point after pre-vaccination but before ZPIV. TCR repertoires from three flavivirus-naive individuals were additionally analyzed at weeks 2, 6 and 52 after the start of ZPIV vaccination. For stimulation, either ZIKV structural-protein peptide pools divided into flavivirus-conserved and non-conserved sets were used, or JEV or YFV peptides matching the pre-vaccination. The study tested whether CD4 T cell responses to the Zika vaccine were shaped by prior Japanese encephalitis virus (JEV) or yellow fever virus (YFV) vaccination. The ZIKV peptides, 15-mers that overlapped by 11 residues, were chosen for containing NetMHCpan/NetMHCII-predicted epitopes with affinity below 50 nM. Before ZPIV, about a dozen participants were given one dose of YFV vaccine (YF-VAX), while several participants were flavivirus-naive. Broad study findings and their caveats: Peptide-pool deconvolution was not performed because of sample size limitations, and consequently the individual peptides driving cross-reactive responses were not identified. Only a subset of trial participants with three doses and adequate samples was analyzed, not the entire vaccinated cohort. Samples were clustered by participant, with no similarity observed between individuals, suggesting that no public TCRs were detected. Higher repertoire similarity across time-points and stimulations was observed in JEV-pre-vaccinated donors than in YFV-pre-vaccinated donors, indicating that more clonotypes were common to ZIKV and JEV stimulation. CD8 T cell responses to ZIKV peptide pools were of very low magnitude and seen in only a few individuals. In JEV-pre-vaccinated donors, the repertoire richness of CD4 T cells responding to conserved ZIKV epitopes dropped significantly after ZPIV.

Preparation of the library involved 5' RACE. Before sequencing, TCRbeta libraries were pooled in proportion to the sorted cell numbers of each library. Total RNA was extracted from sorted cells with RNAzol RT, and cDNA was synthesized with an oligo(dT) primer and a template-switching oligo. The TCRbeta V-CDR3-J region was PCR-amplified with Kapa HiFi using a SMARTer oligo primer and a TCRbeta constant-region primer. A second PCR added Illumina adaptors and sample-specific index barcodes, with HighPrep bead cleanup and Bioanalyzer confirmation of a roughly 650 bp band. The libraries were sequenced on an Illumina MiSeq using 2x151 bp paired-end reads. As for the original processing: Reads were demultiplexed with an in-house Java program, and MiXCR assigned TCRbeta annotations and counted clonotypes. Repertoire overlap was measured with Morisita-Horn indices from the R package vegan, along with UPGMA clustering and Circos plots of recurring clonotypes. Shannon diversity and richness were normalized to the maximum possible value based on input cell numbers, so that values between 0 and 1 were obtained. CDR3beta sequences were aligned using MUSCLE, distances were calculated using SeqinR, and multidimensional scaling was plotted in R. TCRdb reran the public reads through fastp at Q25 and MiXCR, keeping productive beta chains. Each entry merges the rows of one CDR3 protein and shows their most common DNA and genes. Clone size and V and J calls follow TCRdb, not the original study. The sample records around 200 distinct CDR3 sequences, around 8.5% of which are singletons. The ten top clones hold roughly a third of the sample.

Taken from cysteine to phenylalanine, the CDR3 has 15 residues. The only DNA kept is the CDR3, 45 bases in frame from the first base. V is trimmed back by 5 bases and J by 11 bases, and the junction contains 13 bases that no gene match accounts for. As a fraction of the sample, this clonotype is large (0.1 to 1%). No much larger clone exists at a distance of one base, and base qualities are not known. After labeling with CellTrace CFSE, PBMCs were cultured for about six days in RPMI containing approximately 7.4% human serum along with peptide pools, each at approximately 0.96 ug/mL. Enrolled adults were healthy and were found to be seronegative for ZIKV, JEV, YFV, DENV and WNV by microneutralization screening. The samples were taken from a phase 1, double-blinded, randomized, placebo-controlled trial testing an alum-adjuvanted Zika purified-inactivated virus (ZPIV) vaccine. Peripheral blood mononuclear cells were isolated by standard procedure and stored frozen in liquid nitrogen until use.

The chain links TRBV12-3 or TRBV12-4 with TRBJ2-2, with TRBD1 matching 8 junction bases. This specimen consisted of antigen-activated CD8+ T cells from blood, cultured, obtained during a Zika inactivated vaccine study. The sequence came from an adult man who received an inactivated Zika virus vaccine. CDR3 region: CASSLTPPGTGELFF. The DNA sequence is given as TGTGCCAGCAGTCTCACCCCCCCCGGGACAGGAGAGCTGTTTTTT.